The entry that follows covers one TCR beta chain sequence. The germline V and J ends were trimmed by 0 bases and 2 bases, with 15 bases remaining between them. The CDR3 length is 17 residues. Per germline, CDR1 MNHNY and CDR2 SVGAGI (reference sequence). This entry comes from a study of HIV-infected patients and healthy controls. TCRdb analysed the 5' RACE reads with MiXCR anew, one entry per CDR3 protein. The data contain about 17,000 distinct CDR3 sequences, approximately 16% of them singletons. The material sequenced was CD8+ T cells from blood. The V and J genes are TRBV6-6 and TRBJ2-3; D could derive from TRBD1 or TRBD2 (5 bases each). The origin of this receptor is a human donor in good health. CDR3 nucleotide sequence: TGTGCCAGCAGTTACTCAACCGGGGCTCTCCCCACAGATACGCAGTATTTT. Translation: CASSYSTGALPTDTQYF.